Below, 22 T cell receptor beta chains from the same sample are listed, as sequenced in a study of human T cells and chemical hapten exposure. This sample's time point: pre-sensitization, week 0. Stated treatment: therapeutic diphenylcyclopropenone sensitization with weekly scalp DPC. One entry per CDR3 protein, called by TCRdb with MiXCR from the RACE reads. The sample has around 60,000 distinct CDR3 sequences; about 7% are singletons. The sequencing here drew on whole blood, taken in connection with sensitization to the hapten diphenylcyclopropenone (DPC). The source is a woman aged 25-40 years with alopecia areata. Some clones in this sample may be carry-over from other donors' samples.

The chain has TRBV29-1 and TRBJ1-3, with D possibly being TRBD1 (6 bases). Trimming left V 4 bases short and J 0 bases short, with 7 bases between. Per germline, CDR1 SQVTM and CDR2 ANQGSEA. The CDR3 is 13 residues long. CDR3 DNA: TGCAGCGTTGCAGGGGACTCTGGAAACACCATATATTTT. As protein: CSVAGDSGNTIYF.

This clonotype was picked up many times. The CDR3 DNA reads TGTGCCAGCAGTTACATGGGCAGAGAAGCTTTCTTT. It encodes CASSYMGREAFF. The chain couples TRBV6-2 or TRBV6-3 to TRBJ1-1; D not certain. The CDR3 loop spans 12 amino acids. Trimming shortened V by 2 bases and J by 8 bases, and 9 bases separated the two germline ends. The germline gives CDR1 MNHEY, CDR2 SVGEGT.

CDR3 in amino acids: CASSPVQISDGYTF. CDR3 DNA: TGTGCCAGCTCACCAGTTCAGATTTCAGATGGCTACACCTTC. The chain uses TRBV18 and TRBJ1-2; D not certain. V shed 2 bases and J shed 6 bases, with 13 bases lying between them. Germline assignment: CDR1 KGHSH and CDR2 LQKENI. The CDR3 spans 14 residues.

This clonotype showed up many times. Here the CDR3 DNA reads TGCAGCGTACCGGCCGGGACTAGCGGGACCGGGACGCAGTATTTT. Protein product: CSVPAGTSGTGTQYF. This chain uses TRBV29-1 with TRBJ2-3; 13 nucleotides align to TRBD2. J lost 9 bases, V lost 6 bases, and 12 bases had no gene match. The CDR3 spans 15 residues. Germline lookup yields CDR1 SQVTM and CDR2 ANQGSEA.

The sample holds many counts of this clonotype. The rearrangement joins TRBV29-1 to TRBJ1-5; D is ambiguous. CDR3 size: 14 residues. CDR1 and CDR2 from the germline V gene are SQVTM and ANQGSEA. The V end was cut by 2 bases, the J end by 4 bases, with 12 bases between. CDR3 sequence (DNA): TGCAGCGTTGAAAGGGTTTCGGGGAATCAGCCCCAGCATTTT. This sequence encodes CSVERVSGNQPQHF. Filled out from reference TRBV29-1 and TRBJ1-5, the complete variable domain reads SAVISQKPSRDICQRGTSLTIQCQVDSQVTMMFWYRQQPGQSLTLIATANQGSEATYESGFVIDKFPISRPNLTFSTLTVSNMSPEDSSIYLCSVERVSGNQPQHFGDGTRLSIL.

This clonotype occurred many times. The CDR3 reads CASRHGDRGSTDTQYF. In DNA, the CDR3 is TGCGCCAGCAGACACGGGGACAGGGGCAGCACAGATACGCAGTATTTT. V and J are TRBV5-1 and TRBJ2-3; 10 bases are a match to TRBD1. V shed 5 bases, J shed 0 bases, and the junction held 6 bases outside the gene matches. The CDR3 covers 16 residues. The germline gives CDR1 SGHRS, CDR2 YFSETQ.

This clonotype appeared many times. The chain carries TRBV5-1 and TRBJ2-7; 8 nucleotides align to TRBD1. In germline, CDR1 is SGHRS, CDR2 YFSETQ. This CDR3 contains 15 residues. J lost 2 bases, V lost 3 bases, and 7 bases had no gene match. The CDR3 nucleotides read TGCGCCAGCAGCTACGGGACAGGTTCGACCTACGAGCAGTACTTC. Amino acids: CASSYGTGSTYEQYF.

This clonotype was recorded at least ten times. The chain recombines TRBV5-4 with TRBJ1-1; maybe TRBD1 (5 bases). The CDR3 has 16 amino acids. CDR1 SGHNT and CDR2 YYREEE come from the germline V gene (reference sequence). The V end lost 4 bases, the J end lost 2 bases, and 18 bases lay between the germline ends. CDR3 sequence reads: CASSIPGLRINTEAFF. The CDR3 DNA follows: TGTGCCAGCAGCATACCGGGACTGAGGATTAACACTGAAGCTTTCTTT.

This clonotype came up many times. This rearrangement joins TRBV20-1 to TRBJ1-2, with 9 nucleotides matching TRBD1. V lost 6 bases and J lost 0; bases outside the gene matches: 8. Germline values: CDR1 DFQATT, CDR2 SNEGSKA (reference sequence). The CDR3 has 15 residues. DNA of the CDR3: TGCAGTGCGGATACACAGGGGGCTACTAACTATGGCTACACCTTC. This sequence encodes CSADTQGATNYGYTF.

In its sample, this clonotype was seen many times. This sequence joins TRBV10-3 and TRBJ1-6; D remains unclear. The V end was cut by 6 bases, the J end by 8 bases, with 17 bases between. The CDR3 has 15 amino acids. Germline loops: CDR1 ENHRY, CDR2 SYGVKD. The CDR3 loop reads CAIRREDRTYSPLHF. CDR3 nucleotides: TGTGCCATCAGAAGGGAGGACCGGACCTATTCACCCCTCCACTTT.

This clonotype was recorded at least ten times. This chain joins TRBV7-9 and TRBJ2-5; tentatively, D is TRBD1 (6 bases). V shed 4 bases and J shed 7 bases, with 13 bases lying between them. CDR3 length: 13 residues. The germline gives CDR1 SEHNR, CDR2 FQNEAQ (reference sequence). The CDR3 loop reads CASSSGTPATQYF. The CDR3 bases are TGTGCCAGCAGCTCCGGGACACCCGCGACCCAGTACTTC. Full variable domain (missing parts from reference TRBV7-9 and TRBJ2-5): DTGVSQNPRHKITKRGQNVTFRCDPISEHNRLYWYRQTLGQGPEFLTYFQNEAQLEKSRLLSDRFSAERPKGSFSTLEIQRTEQGDSAMYLCASSSGTPATQYFGPGTRLLVL.

The rearrangement uses TRBV10-3 and TRBJ1-2, with D possibly TRBD1 on 5 matching bases. V was pared by 2 bases and J by 2 bases, with 12 bases between. The CDR3 spans 15 residues. Germline CDR1 reads ENHRY; CDR2 reads SYGVKD. Here the CDR3 reads CAISEPDSPNYGYTF. The CDR3 DNA reads TGTGCCATCAGTGAGCCCGACAGTCCCAACTATGGCTACACCTTC.

This clonotype was counted only a few times. The chain carries TRBV12-3 or TRBV12-4 and TRBJ2-4; 8 positions agree with TRBD1. Trimming removed 2 bases from V and 1 base from J; junction bases left unmatched: 4. This CDR3 is 16 amino acids long. As DNA, the CDR3 is TGTGCCAGCAGTTTACAGGGGGCGCGTGCCAAAAACATTCAGTACTTC. Its translation: CASSLQGARAKNIQYF.

The V gene is TRBV5-4, the J gene TRBJ2-1; 8 nucleotides align to TRBD2. The J segment lost 2 bases and the V segment lost 0 bases, leaving 4 bases of the junction unmatched. The CDR3 spans 16 residues. Germline V gives CDR1 SGHNT, CDR2 YYREEE (reference sequence). The CDR3 DNA follows: TGTGCCAGCAGCTTGGGTAGCGGGGCGGCCTACAATGAGCAGTTCTTC. Protein: CASSLGSGAAYNEQFF. The complete variable domain, with remaining parts taken from reference TRBV5-4 and TRBJ2-1, reads ETGVTQSPTHLIKTRGQQVTLRCSSQSGHNTVSWYQQALGQGPQFIFQYYREEENGRGNFPPRFSGLQFPNYSSELNVNALELDDSALYLCASSLGSGAAYNEQFFGPGTRLTVL.

Many counts were recorded for this clonotype. The V and J genes are TRBV19 and TRBJ2-1; either TRBD1 or TRBD2 may fit D (6 bases each). Germline V gives CDR1 LNHDA, CDR2 SQIVND (reference sequence). The V gene lost 3 bases and the J gene lost 8 bases, with 20 bases spanning the gap. The CDR3 covers 16 residues. CDR3 loop: CASSIPGAPRADEQFF. The DNA of the CDR3 is TGTGCCAGTAGTATCCCGGGGGCCCCGAGGGCGGATGAGCAGTTCTTC.

This clonotype showed up many times. DNA for the CDR3: TGCAGTGCTTGGACTAGCGGGGGGGTATCCTACAATGAGCAGTTCTTC. Its translation is CSAWTSGGVSYNEQFF. This sequence joins TRBV20-1 and TRBJ2-1, with 15 positions matching TRBD2. The CDR3 consists of 16 residues. Germline values: CDR1 DFQATT, CDR2 SNEGSKA (reference sequence). V was pared by 5 bases and J by 1 base, with 3 bases of the junction left unmatched.

The V call is TRBV28, the J call TRBJ2-7, with D possibly being TRBD2 (5 bases). Per germline, CDR1 MDHEN and CDR2 SYDVKM. With 8 bases removed from V and 3 bases from J, the gap between germline ends came to 20 bases. The CDR3 is made up of 15 amino acids. CDR3 nucleotide sequence: TGTGCCAGCGAAGATGGAGGACGGAACCTCTACGAGCAGTACTTC. This codes for CASEDGGRNLYEQYF. The full variable domain, in which reference TRBV28 and TRBJ2-7 provide the parts outside the CDR3, is DVKVTQSSRYLVKRTGEKVFLECVQDMDHENMFWYRQDPGLGLRLIYFSYDVKMKEKGDIPEGYSVSREKKERFSLILESASTNQTSMYLCASEDGGRNLYEQYFGPGTRLTVT.

This clonotype was detected only a few times. The V and J genes are TRBV20-1 and TRBJ1-1; tentatively, D is TRBD1 (5 bases). Per germline, CDR1 DFQATT and CDR2 SNEGSKA (reference sequence). V was shortened by 0 bases and J by 4 bases, with 12 bases between the two germline ends. This CDR3 region has 14 residues. In DNA, the CDR3 is TGCAGTGCTAGAGATCCAGGGCGCGGCACTGAAGCTTTCTTT. It yields the protein CSARDPGRGTEAFF.

This clonotype was seen repeatedly, ten times or more. CDR3 nucleotide sequence: TGTGCCAGCAGCCAAGATCTAGCTCGAGAGCAGTACTTC. It specifies CASSQDLAREQYF. The genes are TRBV4-2 and TRBJ2-7; maybe TRBD2 (5 bases). V lost 0 bases and J 7 bases, leaving 10 bases between the germline ends. CDR3 length: 13 residues. Per germline, CDR1 LGHNA and CDR2 YNFKEQ.

This clonotype was detected ten times or more. The chain carries TRBV6-2 or TRBV6-3 and TRBJ1-5, with TRBD1 matching over 7 bases. This CDR3 spans 17 amino acids. Germline loops: CDR1 MNHEY, CDR2 SVGEGT. V shed 4 bases, J shed 0 bases, and the junction held 9 bases outside the gene matches. DNA of the CDR3: TGTGCCAGCAGTTCCTATAGAGGGACAGCTAGCAATCAGCCCCAGCATTTT. This encodes CASSSYRGTASNQPQHF.

Ten or more counts support this clonotype. The chain couples TRBV20-1 to TRBJ1-2, with TRBD1 identical over 7 bases. This CDR3 comprises 17 residues. V was clipped by 5 bases and J by 4 bases; unmatched bases: 19. In germline, CDR1 is DFQATT, CDR2 SNEGSKA (reference sequence). Here the CDR3 reads CSAWGGLTGPTFYGYTF. CDR3 nucleotides: TGCAGTGCTTGGGGGGGACTGACAGGGCCGACATTCTATGGCTACACCTTC.

This clonotype has at least ten counts. V and J are TRBV10-3 and TRBJ2-3; unclear D gene. There are 13 residues in the CDR3. Germline CDR1 is ENHRY and CDR2 is SYGVKD. V was trimmed by 2 bases and J by 2 bases, leaving 5 bases between them. CDR3 protein: CAISEQDTDTQYF. The CDR3 nucleotides are TGTGCCATCAGTGAGCAGGACACAGATACGCAGTATTTT.